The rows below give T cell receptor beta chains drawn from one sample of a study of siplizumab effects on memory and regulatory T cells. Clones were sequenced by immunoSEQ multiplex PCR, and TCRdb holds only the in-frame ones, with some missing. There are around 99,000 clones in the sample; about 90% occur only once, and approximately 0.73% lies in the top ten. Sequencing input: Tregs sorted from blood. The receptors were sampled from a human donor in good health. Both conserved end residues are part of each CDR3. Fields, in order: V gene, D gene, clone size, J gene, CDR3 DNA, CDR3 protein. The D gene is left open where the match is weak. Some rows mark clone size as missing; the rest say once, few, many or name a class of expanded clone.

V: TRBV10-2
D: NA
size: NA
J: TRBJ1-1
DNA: TGCGCCAGCAACACCGCGGCGACGGTGAACACTGAAGCTTTCTTT
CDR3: CASNTAATVNTEAFF

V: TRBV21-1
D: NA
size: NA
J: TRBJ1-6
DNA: TGTGCCAGCATTAAGGGGGGACAGGGTAATTCACCCCTCCACTTT
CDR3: CASIKGGQGNSPLHF

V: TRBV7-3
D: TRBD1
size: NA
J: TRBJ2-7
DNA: TGTGCCAGCAGCGCTGACAGGGGGCCAACCTACGAGCAGTACTTC
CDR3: CASSADRGPTYEQYF

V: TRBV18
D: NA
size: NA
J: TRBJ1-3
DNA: TGTGCCAGCTCACCCGGGCAGGGCGGAAACACCATATATTTT
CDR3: CASSPGQGGNTIYF

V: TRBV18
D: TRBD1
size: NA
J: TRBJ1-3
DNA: TGTGCCAGCTCACCACGACAGGGCCCACGCGGAGTTGGAAACACCATATATTTT
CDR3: CASSPRQGPRGVGNTIYF

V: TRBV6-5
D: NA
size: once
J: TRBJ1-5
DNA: TGTGCCAGCAGGGTCGGCGCCTTCCTCGGCGAGCCCCAGCATTTT
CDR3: CASRVGAFLGEPQHF

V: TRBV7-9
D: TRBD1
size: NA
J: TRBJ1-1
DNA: TGTGCCAGCAGCCCAACAGGGGTCATGAACACTGAAGCTTTCTTT
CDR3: CASSPTGVMNTEAFF

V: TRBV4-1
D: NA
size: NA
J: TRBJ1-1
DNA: TGCGCCAGCAGCCAAGAGCCCCCAGGCAGTACGAACACTGAAGCTTTCTTT
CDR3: CASSQEPPGSTNTEAFF

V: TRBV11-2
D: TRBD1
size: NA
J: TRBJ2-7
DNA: TGTGCCAGCAGGTCGCGGACAGGGTTCTCCTACGAGCAGTACTTC
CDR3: CASRSRTGFSYEQYF

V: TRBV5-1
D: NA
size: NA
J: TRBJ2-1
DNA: TGCGCCAGCAGCTTTGACCCCTCCTACAATGAGCAGTTCTTC
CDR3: CASSFDPSYNEQFF

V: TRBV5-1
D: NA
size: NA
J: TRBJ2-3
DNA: TGCGCCAGCAGCTTGGCCGGGGGACAGTTCACAGATACGCAGTATTTT
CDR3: CASSLAGGQFTDTQYF

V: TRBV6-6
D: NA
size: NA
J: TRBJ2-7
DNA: TGTGCCAGCAGTCTCACAGGGACCGAGCAGTACTTC
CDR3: CASSLTGTEQYF

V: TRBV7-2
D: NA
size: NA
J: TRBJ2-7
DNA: TGTGCCAGCAGCTTAGGTCGTAGCTCCTACGAGCAGTACTTC
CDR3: CASSLGRSSYEQYF

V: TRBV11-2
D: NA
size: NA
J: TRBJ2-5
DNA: TGTGCCAGCAGCTCTCGGCCTGGCGGACAAGAGACCCAGTACTTC
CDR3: CASSSRPGGQETQYF

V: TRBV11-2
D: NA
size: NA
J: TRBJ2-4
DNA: TGTGCCAGCAGCCTTGATTGGACGGGAAACATTCAGTACTTC
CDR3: CASSLDWTGNIQYF

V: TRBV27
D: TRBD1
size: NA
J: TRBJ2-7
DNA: TGTGCCAGCAGTTATAGACAGGGTTTTTCCTACGAGCAGTACTTC
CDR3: CASSYRQGFSYEQYF

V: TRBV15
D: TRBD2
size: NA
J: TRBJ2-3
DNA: TGTGCCACCAGCAGACTTAGGGGGACTAGCGGCGCAGATACGCAGTATTTT
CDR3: CATSRLRGTSGADTQYF

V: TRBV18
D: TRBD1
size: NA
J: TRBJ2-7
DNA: TGTGCCAGCTCACCCCGACAGGGGAGCTCCTACGAGCAGTACTTC
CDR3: CASSPRQGSSYEQYF

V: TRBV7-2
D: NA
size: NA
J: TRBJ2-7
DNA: TGTGCCAGCAGCGGACCAACCGCGATCTACGAGCAGTACTTC
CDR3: CASSGPTAIYEQYF

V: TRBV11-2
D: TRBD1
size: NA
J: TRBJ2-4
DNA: TGTGCCAGCAGCGTCTCGACAGGGACTCAGTACTTC
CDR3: CASSVSTGTQYF

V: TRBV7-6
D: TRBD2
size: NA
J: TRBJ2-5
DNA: TGTGCCAGCAGCTCACGACTAGCGGAAGAGACCCAGTACTTC
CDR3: CASSSRLAEETQYF

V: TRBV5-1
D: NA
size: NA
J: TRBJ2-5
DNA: TGCGCCAGCAGCTCCCCCGGCGGCTCAGGGACCCAGTACTTC
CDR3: CASSSPGGSGTQYF

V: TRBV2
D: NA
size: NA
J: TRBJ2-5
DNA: TGTGCCAGCAGACAGCCTGTAGAGACCCAGTACTTC
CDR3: CASRQPVETQYF

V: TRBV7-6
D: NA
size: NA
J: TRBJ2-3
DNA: TGTGCCAGCAGCCCCACCGGGTTCAACACAGATACGCAGTATTTT
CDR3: CASSPTGFNTDTQYF

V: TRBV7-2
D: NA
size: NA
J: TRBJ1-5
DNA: TGTGCCAGCAGCTTAGAAGGCTTCAATCAGCCCCAGCATTTT
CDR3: CASSLEGFNQPQHF

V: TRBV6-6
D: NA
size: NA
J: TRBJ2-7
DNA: TGTGCCAGCAGTAAGGAACGGGGGGCAAACTACGAGCAGTACTTC
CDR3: CASSKERGANYEQYF

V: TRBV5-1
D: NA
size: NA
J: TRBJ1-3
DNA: TGCGCCAGCAGCTTGGAACTCAGGGGACGAGGAAACACCATATATTTT
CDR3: CASSLELRGRGNTIYF

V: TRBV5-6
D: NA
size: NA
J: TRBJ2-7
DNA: TGTGCCAGCAGTTTTCATCGACAGCCCTACGAGCAGTACTTC
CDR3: CASSFHRQPYEQYF

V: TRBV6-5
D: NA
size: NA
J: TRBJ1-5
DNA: TGTGCCAGCAGTTATCGGTGGGGAAATCAGCCCCAGCATTTT
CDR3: CASSYRWGNQPQHF

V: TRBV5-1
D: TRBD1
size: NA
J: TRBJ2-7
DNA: TGCGCCAGCAGCTTAACCCCGGACAGGATCTCCTACGAGCAGTACTTC
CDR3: CASSLTPDRISYEQYF

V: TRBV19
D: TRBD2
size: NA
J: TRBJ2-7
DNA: TGTGCCAGTAGTATGGGAGGGGTGTCCTACGAGCAGTACTTC
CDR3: CASSMGGVSYEQYF

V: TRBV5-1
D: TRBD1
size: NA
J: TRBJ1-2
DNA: TGCGCCAGCAGGGTGGACAGGGGGTATGGCTACACCTTC
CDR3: CASRVDRGYGYTF

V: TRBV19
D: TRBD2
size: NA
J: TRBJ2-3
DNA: TGTGCCAGTCAGACTAGCGGGGACGGGGATACGCAGTATTTT
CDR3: CASQTSGDGDTQYF

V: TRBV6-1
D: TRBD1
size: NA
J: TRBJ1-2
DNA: TGTGCCATCAAGGGGGTCAGGGGGTATGGCTACACCTTC
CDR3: CAIKGVRGYGYTF

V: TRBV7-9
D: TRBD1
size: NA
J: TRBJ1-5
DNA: TGTGCCAGCAGCTTGGGACAGGGTTTTGAGCCCCAGCATTTT
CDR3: CASSLGQGFEPQHF

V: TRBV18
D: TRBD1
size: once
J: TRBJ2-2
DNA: TGTGCCAGCTCATGGGACAGACCGAACACCGGGGAGCTGTTTTTT
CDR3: CASSWDRPNTGELFF

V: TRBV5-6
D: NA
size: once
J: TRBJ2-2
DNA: TGTGCCAGCAGCTGGAACAGGAGCCCTACCGGGGAGCTGTTTTTT
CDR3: CASSWNRSPTGELFF

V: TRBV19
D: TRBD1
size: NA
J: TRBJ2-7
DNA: TGTGCCAGTACCCCGACCCAGGGGGTCTACGAGCAGTACTTC
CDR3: CASTPTQGVYEQYF

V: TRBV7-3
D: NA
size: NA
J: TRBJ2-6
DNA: TGTGCCAGCAGCTTGTCCTCTGGGGCCAACGTCCTGACTTTC
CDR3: CASSLSSGANVLTF

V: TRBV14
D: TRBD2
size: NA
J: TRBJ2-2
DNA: TGTGCCAGCAGCCCATCTAGCGGGTACACCGGGGAGCTGTTTTTT
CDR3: CASSPSSGYTGELFF

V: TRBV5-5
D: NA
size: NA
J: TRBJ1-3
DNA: TGTGCCAGCAGCTCCGACGGTCCGGGGGCTGGAAACACCATATATTTT
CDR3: CASSSDGPGAGNTIYF

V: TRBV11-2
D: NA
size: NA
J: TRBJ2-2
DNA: TGTGCCAGCAGGGGGATCAACACCGGGGAGCTGTTTTTT
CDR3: CASRGINTGELFF

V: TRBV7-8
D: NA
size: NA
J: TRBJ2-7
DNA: TGTGCCAGCAGCTTAGCGAGCTACTACGAGCAGTACTTC
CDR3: CASSLASYYEQYF

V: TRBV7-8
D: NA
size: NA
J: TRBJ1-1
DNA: TGTGCCAGCAGCTCGGATGTGGGGAGGGGGAACACTGAAGCTTTCTTT
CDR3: CASSSDVGRGNTEAFF

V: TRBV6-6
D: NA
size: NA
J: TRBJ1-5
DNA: TGTGCCAGCAGTCATCGGCCCAGGGGATATCAGCCCCAGCATTTT
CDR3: CASSHRPRGYQPQHF

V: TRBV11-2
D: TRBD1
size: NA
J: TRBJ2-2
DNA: TGTGCCAGCAGCTTCCGACAGGGTGGCACCGGGGAGCTGTTTTTT
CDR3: CASSFRQGGTGELFF

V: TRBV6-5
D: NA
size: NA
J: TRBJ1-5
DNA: TGTGCCAGCAGTTACTCGTCTGACTATCAGCCCCAGCATTTT
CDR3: CASSYSSDYQPQHF

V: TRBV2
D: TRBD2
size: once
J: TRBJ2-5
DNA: TGTGCCAGCAGTGCGGTTCCGGGGGGTAAGACCCAGTACTTC
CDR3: CASSAVPGGKTQYF

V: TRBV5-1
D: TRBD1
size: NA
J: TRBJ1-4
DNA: TGCGCCAGCAGCTTGCTCGCGCCAGGACAGGCCCGGGGAAAACTGTTTTTT
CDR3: CASSLLAPGQARGKLFF

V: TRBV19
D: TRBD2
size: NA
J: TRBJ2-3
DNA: TGTGCCAGTAGTATAAGGCTAGCGGGGGGCACAGATACGCAGTATTTT
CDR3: CASSIRLAGGTDTQYF

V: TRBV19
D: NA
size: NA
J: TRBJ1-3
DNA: TGTGCCAGTAGTATACCCACCGGCTCTGGAAACACCATATATTTT
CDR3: CASSIPTGSGNTIYF

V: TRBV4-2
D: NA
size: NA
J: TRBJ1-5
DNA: TGTGCCAGCAGCCAAGTATCGGACGGCGTCGGTGAGCCCCAGCATTTT
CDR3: CASSQVSDGVGEPQHF

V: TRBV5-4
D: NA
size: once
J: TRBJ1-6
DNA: TGTGCCAGCAGCTTGGCTGCCCGGGCGAGTCATAATTCACCCCTCCACTTT
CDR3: CASSLAARASHNSPLHF

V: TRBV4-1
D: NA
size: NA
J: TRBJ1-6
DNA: TGCGCCAGCAGCTACAGGGATAGGGGATCACCCCTCCACTTT
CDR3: CASSYRDRGSPLHF

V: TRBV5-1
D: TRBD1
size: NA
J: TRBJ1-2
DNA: TGCGCCAGCAGCTCAGGACAGGGCTATGGCTACACCTTC
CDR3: CASSSGQGYGYTF